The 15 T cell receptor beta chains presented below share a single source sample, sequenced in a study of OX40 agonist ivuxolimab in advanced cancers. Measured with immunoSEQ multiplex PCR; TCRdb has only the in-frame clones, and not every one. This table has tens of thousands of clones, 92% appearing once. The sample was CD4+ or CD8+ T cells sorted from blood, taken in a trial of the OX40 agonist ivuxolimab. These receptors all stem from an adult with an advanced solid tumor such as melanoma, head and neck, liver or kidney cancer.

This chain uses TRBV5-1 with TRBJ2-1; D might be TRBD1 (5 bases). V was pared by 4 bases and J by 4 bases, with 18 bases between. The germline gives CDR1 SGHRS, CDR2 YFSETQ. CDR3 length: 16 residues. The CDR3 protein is CASSVNQGSAYNEQFF. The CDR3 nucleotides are TGCGCCAGCAGCGTAAATCAGGGTTCAGCATACAATGAGCAGTTCTTC.

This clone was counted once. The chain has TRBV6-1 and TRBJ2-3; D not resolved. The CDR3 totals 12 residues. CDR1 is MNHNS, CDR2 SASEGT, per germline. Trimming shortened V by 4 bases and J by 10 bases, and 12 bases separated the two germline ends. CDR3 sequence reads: CASSAPDWAQYF. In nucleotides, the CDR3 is TGTGCCAGCAGTGCCCCGGATTGGGCGCAGTATTTT.

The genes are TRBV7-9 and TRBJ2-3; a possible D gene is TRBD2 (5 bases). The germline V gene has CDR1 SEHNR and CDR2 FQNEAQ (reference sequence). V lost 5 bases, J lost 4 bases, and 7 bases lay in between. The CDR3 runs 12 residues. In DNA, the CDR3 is TGTGCCAGCAGCATGAGGGCAGATACGCAGTATTTT. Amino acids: CASSMRADTQYF.

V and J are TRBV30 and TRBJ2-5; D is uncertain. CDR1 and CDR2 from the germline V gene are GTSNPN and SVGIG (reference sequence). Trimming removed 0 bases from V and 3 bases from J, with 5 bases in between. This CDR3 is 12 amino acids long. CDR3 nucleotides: TGTGCCTGGAGTGTTGAGGAAGAGACCCAGTACTTC. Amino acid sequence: CAWSVEEETQYF. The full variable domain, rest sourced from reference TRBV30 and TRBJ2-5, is SQTIHQWPATLVQPVGSPLSLECTVEGTSNPNLYWYRQAAGRGLQLLFYSVGIGQISSEVPQNLSASRPQDRQFILSSKKLLLSDSGFYLCAWSVEEETQYFGPGTRLLVL.

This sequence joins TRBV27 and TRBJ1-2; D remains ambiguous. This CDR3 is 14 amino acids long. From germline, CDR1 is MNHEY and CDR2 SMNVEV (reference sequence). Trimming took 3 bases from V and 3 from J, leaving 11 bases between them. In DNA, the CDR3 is TGTGCCAGCAGTTTGCAGGACGGAGACTATGGCTACACCTTC. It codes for CASSLQDGDYGYTF.

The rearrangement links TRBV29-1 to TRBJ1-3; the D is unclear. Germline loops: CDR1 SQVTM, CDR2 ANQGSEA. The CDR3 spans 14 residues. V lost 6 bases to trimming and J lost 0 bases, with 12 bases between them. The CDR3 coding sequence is TGCAGCGTCAGGTGGTCCCGCTCTGGAAACACCATATATTTT. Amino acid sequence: CSVRWSRSGNTIYF.

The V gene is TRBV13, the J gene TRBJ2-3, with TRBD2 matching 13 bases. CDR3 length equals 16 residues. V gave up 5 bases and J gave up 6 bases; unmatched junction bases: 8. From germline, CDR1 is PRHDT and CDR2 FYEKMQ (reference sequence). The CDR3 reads CASSVTGTSGTDTQYF. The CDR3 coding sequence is TGTGCCAGCAGCGTCACCGGGACTAGCGGGACTGATACGCAGTATTTT.

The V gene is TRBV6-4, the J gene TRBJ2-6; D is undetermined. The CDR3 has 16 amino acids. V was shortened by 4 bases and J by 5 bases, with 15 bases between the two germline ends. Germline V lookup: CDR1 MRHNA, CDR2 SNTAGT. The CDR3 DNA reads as TGTGCCAGCAGTGTAACACGACAAAGTCGGGCCAACGTCCTGACTTTC. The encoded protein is CASSVTRQSRANVLTF.

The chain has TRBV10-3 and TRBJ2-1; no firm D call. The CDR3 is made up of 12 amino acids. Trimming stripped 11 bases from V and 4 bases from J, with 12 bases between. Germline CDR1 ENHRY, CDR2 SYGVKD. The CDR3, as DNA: TGTGCCTCTTCCGCCCAGTACAATGAGCAGTTCTTC. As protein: CASSAQYNEQFF.

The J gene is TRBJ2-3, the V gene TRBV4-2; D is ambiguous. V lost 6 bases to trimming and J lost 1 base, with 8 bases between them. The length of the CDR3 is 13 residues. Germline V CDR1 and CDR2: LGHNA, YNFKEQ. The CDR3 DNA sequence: TGTGCCAGCAGAGGTGAGGGCACAGATACGCAGTATTTT. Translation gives CASRGEGTDTQYF.

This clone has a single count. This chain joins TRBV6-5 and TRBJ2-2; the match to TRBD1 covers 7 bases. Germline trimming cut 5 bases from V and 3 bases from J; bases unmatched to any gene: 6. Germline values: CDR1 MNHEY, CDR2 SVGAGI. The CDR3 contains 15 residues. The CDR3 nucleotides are TGTGCCAGCAGTCGACAGGGTTTAGACACCGGGGAGCTGTTTTTT. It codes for CASSRQGLDTGELFF.

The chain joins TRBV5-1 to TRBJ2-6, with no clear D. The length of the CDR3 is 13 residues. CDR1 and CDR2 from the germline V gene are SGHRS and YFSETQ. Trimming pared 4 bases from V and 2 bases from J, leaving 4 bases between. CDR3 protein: CASSPAGANVLTF. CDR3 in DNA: TGCGCCAGCAGCCCTGCTGGGGCCAACGTCCTGACTTTC.

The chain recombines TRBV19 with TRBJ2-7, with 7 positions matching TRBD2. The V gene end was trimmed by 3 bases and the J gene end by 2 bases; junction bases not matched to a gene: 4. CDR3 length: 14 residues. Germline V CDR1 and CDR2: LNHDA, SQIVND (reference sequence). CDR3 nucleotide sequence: TGTGCCAGTAGTATTAGGCTAGCGGCCTACGAGCAGTACTTC. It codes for CASSIRLAAYEQYF.

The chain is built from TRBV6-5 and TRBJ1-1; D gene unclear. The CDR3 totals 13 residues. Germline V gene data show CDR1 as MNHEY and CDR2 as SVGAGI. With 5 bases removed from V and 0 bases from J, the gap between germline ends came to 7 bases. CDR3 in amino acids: CASSNVMNTEAFF. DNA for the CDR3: TGTGCCAGCAGTAACGTCATGAACACTGAAGCTTTCTTT.

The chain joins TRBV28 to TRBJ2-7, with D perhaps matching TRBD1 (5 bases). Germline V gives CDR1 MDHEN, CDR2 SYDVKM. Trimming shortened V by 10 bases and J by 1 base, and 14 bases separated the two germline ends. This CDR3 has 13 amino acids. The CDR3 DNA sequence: TGTGCCACCAATGGGGCTTATTCCTACGAGCAGTACTTC. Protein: CATNGAYSYEQYF.